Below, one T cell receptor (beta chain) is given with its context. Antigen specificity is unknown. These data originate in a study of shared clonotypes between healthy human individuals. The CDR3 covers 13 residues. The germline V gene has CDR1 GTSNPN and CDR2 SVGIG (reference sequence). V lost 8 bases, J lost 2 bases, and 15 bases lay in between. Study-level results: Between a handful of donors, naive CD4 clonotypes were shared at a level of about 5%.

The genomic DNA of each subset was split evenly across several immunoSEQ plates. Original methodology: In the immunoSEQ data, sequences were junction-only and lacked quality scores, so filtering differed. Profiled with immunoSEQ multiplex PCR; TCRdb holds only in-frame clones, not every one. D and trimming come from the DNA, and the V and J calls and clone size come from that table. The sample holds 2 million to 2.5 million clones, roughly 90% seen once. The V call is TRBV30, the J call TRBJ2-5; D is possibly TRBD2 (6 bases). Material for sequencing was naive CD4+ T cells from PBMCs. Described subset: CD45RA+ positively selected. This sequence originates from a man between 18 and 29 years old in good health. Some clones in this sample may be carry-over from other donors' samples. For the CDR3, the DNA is TGTGCCGGAGCGGAGGGTTATCAAGAGACCCAGTACTTC. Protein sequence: CAGAEGYQETQYF.